This TCR beta chain appears in the sequencing data of a study of metastatic and nonmetastatic thyroid tumors (dated by TCRdb to 2018 to 2021). About the full investigation: The researchers compared repertoires between peripheral blood samples and tumor or nodule tissue samples from patients with malignant or benign thyroid disease. Study-level results and caveats: TCR beta diversity was reported as significantly higher in malignant tumors than in benign nodules, in both blood and tumor samples.

At least ten counts were recorded for this clone. It lacks a known antigen. No base quality information exists; no much larger clone differs at one position. In the germline V gene (reference sequence), CDR1 corresponds to DFQATT and CDR2 to SNEGSKA. The CDR3 sequence holds 15 residues, the cysteine and phenylalanine included. Just the 45-base CDR3 DNA is kept, in frame starting at base 1. V loses 1 base, J loses 1 base, and the germline ends lie 13 bases apart. No patient had received any treatment before thyroid surgery. Using T-cell receptor beta sequencing, the study looked back at clinical samples from patients collected from the early 2010s to the late 2010s. Library method: PCR. Sequenced using an Illumina HiSeq 4000. High-throughput sequencing was used to profile the TCR beta-chain CDR3 region of every patient. In the authors' own workflow: CDR3 differences across clinicopathological groups were used to build a classifier for discriminating distant-metastatic papillary thyroid cancer patients. The Shannon index was used to measure repertoire diversity, and the Morisita-Horn index was used to measure how similar tumor and blood repertoires were. TCRdb ran its own pipeline on the public reads, namely fastp trimming at Q25 and MiXCR clone calling, and kept in-frame beta chains. V and J calls and clone size were set by TCRdb, not the authors. Recorded for this sample are 35,000 to 50,000 clones; 3% to 3.5% of them occurred a single time. The top ten hold roughly 9.1% of the sample.

Recombination joined TRBV20-1 with TRBJ2-5; D gene: possibly TRBD2, on 6 matching bases. The material sequenced was blood. The origin of this receptor is a female donor with papillary thyroid cancer or a benign thyroid nodule (not recorded which). Some clones in this sample may be carry-over from other donors' samples. The bases read TGCAGTGCTAGAGTTTCCGGGAGACCCCAAGAGACCCAGTACTTC. Its translation is CSARVSGRPQETQYF.